This record covers a single T cell receptor (beta chain). In the same sample, other DNA sequences code for this CDR3. Naivety among CD8 cells was defined by CD45RO negativity and positive CCR7 selection, thereby excluding terminally differentiated effector memory CD45RA+ cells. Profiled with immunoSEQ multiplex PCR; TCRdb holds only in-frame clones, not every one. The sample has about 2 million clones; just under 95% are singletons. The sample is drawn from a study of shared clonotypes between healthy human individuals. Germline lookup yields CDR1 MNHEY and CDR2 SVGAGI. The length of the CDR3 is 15 residues. The junction had 3 bases not matched to a gene; V was cut back by 5 bases and J by 0 bases.

The specimen sequenced was naive CD8+ T cells sorted from blood. The TCR sequence derives from a man younger than 35 in good health. The genes are TRBV6-5 and TRBJ2-7, with 11 bases that match TRBD2. The CDR3 loop is CASSTTSGSSYEQYF. CDR3 DNA: TGTGCCAGCAGTACTACTAGCGGGAGCTCCTACGAGCAGTACTTC.